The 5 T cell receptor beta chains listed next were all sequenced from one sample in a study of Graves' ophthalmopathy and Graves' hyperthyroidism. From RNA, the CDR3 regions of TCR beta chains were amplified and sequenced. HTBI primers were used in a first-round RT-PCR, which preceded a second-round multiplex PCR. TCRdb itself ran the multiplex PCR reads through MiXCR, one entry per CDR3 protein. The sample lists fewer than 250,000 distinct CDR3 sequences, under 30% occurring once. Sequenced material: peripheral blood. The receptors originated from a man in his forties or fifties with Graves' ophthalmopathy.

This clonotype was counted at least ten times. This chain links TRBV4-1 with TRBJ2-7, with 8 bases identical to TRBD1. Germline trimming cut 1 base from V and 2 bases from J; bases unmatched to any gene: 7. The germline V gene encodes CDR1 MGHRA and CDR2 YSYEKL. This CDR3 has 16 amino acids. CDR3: CASSQGSGTGTYEQYF. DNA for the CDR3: TGCGCCAGCAGCCAAGGGTCCGGGACAGGAACCTACGAGCAGTACTTC.

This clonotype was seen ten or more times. CDR3 region: CASSYSGIVYTEAFF. The CDR3 DNA reads as TGTGCCAGCAGTTATTCGGGGATTGTCTACACTGAAGCTTTCTTT. The chain uses TRBV6-2 or TRBV6-3 and TRBJ1-1; D remains ambiguous. The CDR3 spans 15 residues. V lost 3 bases and J lost 3, with 14 bases in between. The V gene's germline CDR1 is MNHEY and CDR2 SVGEGT.

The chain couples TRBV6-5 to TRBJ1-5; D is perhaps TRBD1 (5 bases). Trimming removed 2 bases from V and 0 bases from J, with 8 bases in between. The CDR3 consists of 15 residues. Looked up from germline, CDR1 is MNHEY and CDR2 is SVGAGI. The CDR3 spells CASSYIGDSNQPQHF. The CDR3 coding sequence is TGTGCCAGCAGTTACATAGGGGATAGCAATCAGCCCCAGCATTTT.

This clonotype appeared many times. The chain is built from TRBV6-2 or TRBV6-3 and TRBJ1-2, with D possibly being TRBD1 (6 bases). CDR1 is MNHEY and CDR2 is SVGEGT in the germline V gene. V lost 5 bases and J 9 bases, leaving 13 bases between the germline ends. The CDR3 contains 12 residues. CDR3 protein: CASSPQGQRYTF. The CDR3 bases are TGTGCCAGCAGTCCCCAAGGACAGCGCTACACCTTC.

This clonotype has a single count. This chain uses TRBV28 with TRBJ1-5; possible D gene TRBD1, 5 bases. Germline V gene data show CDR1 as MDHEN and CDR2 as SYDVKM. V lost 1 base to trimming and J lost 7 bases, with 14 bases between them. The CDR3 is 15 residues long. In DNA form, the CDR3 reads TGTGCCAGCAGTTTATCCCCCCAGGGAGGACAGCCCCAGCATTTT. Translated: CASSLSPQGGQPQHF.